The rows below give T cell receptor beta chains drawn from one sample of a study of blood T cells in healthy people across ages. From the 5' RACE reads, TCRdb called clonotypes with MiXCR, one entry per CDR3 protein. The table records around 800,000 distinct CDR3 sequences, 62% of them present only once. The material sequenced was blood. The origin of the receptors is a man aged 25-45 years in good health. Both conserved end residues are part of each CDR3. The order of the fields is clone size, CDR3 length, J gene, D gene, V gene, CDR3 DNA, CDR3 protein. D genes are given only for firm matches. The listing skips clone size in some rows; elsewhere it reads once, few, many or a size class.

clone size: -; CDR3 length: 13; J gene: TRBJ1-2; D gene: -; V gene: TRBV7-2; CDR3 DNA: TGTGCCAGCAGCTGGAGTGAGGGGAATGGCTACACCTTC; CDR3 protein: CASSWSEGNGYTF
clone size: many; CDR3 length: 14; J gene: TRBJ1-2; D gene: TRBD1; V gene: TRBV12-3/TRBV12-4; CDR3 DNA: TGTGCCAGCAGCTTAGGACAGGATAACTATGGCTACACCTTC; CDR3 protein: CASSLGQDNYGYTF
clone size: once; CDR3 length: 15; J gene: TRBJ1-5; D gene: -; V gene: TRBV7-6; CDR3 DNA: TGTGCCAGCAGCTTAGATGTGGGAAGCAATCAGCCCCAGCATTTT; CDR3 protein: CASSLDVGSNQPQHF
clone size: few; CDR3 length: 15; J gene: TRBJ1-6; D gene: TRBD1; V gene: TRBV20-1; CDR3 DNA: TGCAGTGCTAGGCCTCCGACAGGGGGCTATTCACCCCTCCACTTT; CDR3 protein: CSARPPTGGYSPLHF
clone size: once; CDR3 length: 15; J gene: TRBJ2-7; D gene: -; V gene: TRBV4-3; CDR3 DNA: TGCGCCAGCAGCCAAAAGCCGTGGGATGGGTACGAGCAGTACTTC; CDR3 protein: CASSQKPWDGYEQYF
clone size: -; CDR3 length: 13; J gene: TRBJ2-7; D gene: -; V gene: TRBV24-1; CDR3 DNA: TGTGCCACCAGTGATGGGGGACTCTACGAGCAGTACTTC; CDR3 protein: CATSDGGLYEQYF
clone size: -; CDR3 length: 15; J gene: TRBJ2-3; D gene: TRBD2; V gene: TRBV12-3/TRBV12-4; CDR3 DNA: TGTGCCAGCAGTCTCGGACTAGTGGGACCAGATACGCAGTATTTT; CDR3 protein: CASSLGLVGPDTQYF
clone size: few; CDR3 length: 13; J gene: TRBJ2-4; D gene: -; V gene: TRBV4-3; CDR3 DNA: TGCGCCAGCAGCCAAGATCGCTGGGGGGTTCAGTACTTC; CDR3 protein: CASSQDRWGVQYF
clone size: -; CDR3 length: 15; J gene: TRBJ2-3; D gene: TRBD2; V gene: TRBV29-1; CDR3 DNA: TGCAGCGTTGACGGGATTAGCGGGGCCGTTGATACGCAGTATTTT; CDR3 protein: CSVDGISGAVDTQYF
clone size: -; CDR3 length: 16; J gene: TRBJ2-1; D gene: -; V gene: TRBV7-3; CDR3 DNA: TGTGCCAGCAGCTTAGGTTTCAACCCCCAGGCCAATGAGCAGTTCTTC; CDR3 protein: CASSLGFNPQANEQFF
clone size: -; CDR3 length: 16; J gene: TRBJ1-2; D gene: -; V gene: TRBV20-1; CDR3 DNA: TGCAGTGCTAGAGATAATATAGGACGGAATATGGGTGGCTACACCTTC; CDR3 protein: CSARDNIGRNMGGYTF
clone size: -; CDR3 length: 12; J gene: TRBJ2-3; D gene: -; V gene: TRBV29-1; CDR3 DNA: TGCAGCGTTGAATTTACCACAGATACGCAGTATTTT; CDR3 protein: CSVEFTTDTQYF
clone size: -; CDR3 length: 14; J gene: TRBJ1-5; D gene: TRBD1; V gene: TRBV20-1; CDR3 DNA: TGCAGTGCGGGTCCGGGACAGGGGAGAGGGCCCCAGCATTTT; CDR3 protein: CSAGPGQGRGPQHF
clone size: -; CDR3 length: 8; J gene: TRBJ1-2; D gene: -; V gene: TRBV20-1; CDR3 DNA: TGCAGTAACTATGGCTACACCTTC; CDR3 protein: CSNYGYTF
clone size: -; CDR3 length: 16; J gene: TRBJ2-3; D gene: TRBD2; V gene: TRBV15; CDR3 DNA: TGTGCCACAGAGAAACTAGCGGGGGATTCCACAGATACGCAGTATTTT; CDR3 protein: CATEKLAGDSTDTQYF
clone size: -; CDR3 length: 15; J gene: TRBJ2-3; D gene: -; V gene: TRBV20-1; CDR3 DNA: TGCAGTGCTCGCGCGGGACACCTGCCCACAGATACGCAGTATTTT; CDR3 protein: CSARAGHLPTDTQYF
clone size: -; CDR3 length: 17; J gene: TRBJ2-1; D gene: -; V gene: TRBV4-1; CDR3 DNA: TGCGCCAGCAGCCCTCGGTTAAGCCCGGCCCCATACAATGAGCAGTTCTTC; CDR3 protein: CASSPRLSPAPYNEQFF
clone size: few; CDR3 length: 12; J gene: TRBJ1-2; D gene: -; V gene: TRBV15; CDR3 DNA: TGTGCCACCAGCGACGGTGACTATGGCTACACCTTC; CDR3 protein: CATSDGDYGYTF
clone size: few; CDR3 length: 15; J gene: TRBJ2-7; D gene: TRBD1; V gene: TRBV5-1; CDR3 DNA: TGCGCCAGCAGTTCGGGACAGGCGAGCTCCTACGAGCAGTACTTC; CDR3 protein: CASSSGQASSYEQYF
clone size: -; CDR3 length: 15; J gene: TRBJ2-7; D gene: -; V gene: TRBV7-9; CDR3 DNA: TGTGCCAGCAGCTTGGATAGCGAGGGATTCTACGAGCAGTACTTC; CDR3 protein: CASSLDSEGFYEQYF
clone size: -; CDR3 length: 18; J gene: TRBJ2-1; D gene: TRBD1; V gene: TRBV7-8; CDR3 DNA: TGTGCCAGCAGCTTAGTAGGGGGCGCCAACCCTTCCTACAATGAGCAGTTCTTC; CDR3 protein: CASSLVGGANPSYNEQFF
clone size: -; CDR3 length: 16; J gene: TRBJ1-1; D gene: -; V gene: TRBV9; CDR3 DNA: TGTGCCAGCAGCGTAGATTTGGGGCAGTTGAACACTGAAGCTTTCTTT; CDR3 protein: CASSVDLGQLNTEAFF
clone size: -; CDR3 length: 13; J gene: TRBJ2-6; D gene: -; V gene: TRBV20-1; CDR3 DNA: TGCAGTGCGAGAGATCCTGGGGCCAACGTCCTGACTTTC; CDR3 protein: CSARDPGANVLTF
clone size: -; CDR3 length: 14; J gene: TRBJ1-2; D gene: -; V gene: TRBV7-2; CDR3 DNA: TGTGCCAGCAGCCCGCCTATTTGGAGCTATGGCTACACCTTC; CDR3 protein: CASSPPIWSYGYTF
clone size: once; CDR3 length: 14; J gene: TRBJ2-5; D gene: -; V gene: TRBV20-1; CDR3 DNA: TGCAGTGCTAGAGTGGAAAGGGGTCGGGAGACCCAGTACTTC; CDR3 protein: CSARVERGRETQYF
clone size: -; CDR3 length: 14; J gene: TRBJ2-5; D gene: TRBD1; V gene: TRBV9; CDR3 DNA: TGTGCCAGCAGCGTTACAGGGGGTATGGAGACCCAGTACTTC; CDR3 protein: CASSVTGGMETQYF
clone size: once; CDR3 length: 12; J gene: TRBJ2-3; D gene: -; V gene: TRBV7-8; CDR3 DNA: TGTGCCAGCAGCCCACTATGGGATACGCAGTATTTT; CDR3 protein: CASSPLWDTQYF
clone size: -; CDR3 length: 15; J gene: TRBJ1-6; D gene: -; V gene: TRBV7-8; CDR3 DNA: TGTGCCAGCAGCTTAACGAACGCAGCTCAGGGCCCCCTCCACTTT; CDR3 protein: CASSLTNAAQGPLHF
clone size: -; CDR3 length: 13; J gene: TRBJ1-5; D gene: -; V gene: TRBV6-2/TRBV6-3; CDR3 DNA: TGTGCCAGCACCATCACTGGGAATCAGCCCCAGCATTTT; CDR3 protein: CASTITGNQPQHF
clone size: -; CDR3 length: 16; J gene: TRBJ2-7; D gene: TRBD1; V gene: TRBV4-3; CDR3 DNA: TGCGCCAGCAGCCAAGATGAGGGACAGGGGGGTTACGAGCAGTACTTC; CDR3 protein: CASSQDEGQGGYEQYF
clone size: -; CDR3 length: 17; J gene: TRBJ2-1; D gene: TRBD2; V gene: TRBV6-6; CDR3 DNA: TGTGCCAGCAGTTACTCACCGACTAGCGGGGGGGCTCGTGAGCAGTTCTTC; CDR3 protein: CASSYSPTSGGAREQFF
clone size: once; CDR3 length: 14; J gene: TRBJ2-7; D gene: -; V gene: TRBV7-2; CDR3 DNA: TGTGCCAGCAGCTTAGCCAGGAACTCCTACGAGCAGTACTTC; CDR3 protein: CASSLARNSYEQYF
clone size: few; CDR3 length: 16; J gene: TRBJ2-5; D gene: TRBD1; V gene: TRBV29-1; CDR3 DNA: TGCAGCGTTTACCTCCGGGACAGAGTATACCAAGAGACCCAGTACTTC; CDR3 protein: CSVYLRDRVYQETQYF
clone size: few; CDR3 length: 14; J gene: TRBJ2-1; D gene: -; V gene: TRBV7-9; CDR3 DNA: TGTGCCAGCAGCGGCGAACTCCAACGCAATGAGCAGTTCTTC; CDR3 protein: CASSGELQRNEQFF
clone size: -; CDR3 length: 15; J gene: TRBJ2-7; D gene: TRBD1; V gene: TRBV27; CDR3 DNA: TGTGCCAGCAGTTTTTATAGGGACAGGGGAGACGAGCAGTACTTC; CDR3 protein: CASSFYRDRGDEQYF
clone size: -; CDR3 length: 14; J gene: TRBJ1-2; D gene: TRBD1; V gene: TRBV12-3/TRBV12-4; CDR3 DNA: TGTGCCAGCAGTTTGGGGACAGGGGGCTGGGGCTACACCTTC; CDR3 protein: CASSLGTGGWGYTF
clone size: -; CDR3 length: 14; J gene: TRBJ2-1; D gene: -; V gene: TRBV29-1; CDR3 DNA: TGCAGCGTTGACAGCCTCCGTAAGTACAATGAGCAGTTCTTC; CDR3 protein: CSVDSLRKYNEQFF
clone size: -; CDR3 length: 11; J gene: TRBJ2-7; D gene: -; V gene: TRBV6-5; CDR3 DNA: TGTGCCAGCAGTTACTCCGAGGAGCAGTACTTC; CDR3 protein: CASSYSEEQYF
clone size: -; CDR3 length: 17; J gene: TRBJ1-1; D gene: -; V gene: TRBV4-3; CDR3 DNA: TGCGCCAGCAGCCAAGATCTCCTCGACGGAATGAGCGCTGAAGCTTTCTTT; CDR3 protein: CASSQDLLDGMSAEAFF
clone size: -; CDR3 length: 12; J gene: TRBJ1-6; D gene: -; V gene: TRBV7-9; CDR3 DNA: TGTGTCAGCAGCCGGGGCGATTCACCCCTCCACTTT; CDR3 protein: CVSSRGDSPLHF
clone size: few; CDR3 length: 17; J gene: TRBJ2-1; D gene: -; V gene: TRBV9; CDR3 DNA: TGTGCCAGCAGCGTCTCCCCAGGGGACTCACTGGGGAATGAGCAGTTCTTC; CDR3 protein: CASSVSPGDSLGNEQFF
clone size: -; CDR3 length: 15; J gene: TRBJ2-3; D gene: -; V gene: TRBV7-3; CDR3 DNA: TGTGCCAGCAGCTTAACGGAGATTAGCACAGATACGCAGTATTTT; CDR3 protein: CASSLTEISTDTQYF
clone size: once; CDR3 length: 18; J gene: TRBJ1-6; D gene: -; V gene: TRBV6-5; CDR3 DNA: TGTGCCAGCAGTTACGGGGATAGGTGGCGGCAGGTTAATTCACCCCTCCACTTT; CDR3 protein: CASSYGDRWRQVNSPLHF
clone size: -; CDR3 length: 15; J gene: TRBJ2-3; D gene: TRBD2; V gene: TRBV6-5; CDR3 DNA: TGTGCCAGCATACATAGCGGGGGGGCCGGAGATACGCAGTATTTT; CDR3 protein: CASIHSGGAGDTQYF
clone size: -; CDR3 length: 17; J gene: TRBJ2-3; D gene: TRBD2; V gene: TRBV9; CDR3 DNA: TGTGCCAGCAGCGTAGAGGGTCTTGCGGGGGGAGCAGATACGCAGTATTTT; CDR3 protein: CASSVEGLAGGADTQYF